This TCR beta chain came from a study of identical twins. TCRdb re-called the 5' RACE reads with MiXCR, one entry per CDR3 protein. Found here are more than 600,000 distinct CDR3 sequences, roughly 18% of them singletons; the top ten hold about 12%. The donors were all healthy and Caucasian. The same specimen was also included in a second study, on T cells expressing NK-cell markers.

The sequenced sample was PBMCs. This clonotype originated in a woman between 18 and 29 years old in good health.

CDR3 loop: CAISDLAGKNEQYF. CDR3 DNA: TGTGCCATCAGTGATTTGGCAGGGAAGAACGAGCAGTACTTC. This sequence joins TRBV10-3 and TRBJ2-7; D possibly corresponds to TRBD1 (5 bases). V lost 3 bases and J lost 5, with 14 bases in between. The germline V gene has CDR1 ENHRY and CDR2 SYGVKD. CDR3 length equals 14 residues.